The rows below give T cell receptor beta chains drawn from one sample of a study of liver allograft versus peripheral blood T cells. TCRdb processed the reads anew with MiXCR; each CDR3 protein has one entry. Among some 7,700 distinct CDR3 sequences listed, 16% were seen once. The receptors originated from a human patient who had a liver transplant. Some T cells could come from the graft donor. Each CDR3 is given with its conserved first and last residue. Fields, in order: J gene, V gene, CDR3 length, clone size, CDR3 protein. Clone size is given for some rows only: seen once, a few or many times, or a class if the clone is expanded.

>TRBJ2-7|TRBV20-1|12|NA
CSVEGRDYEQYF
>TRBJ1-5|TRBV18|14|medium-sized
CASSQTGGDQPQHF
>TRBJ2-1|TRBV15|18|many
CATSRDRGGTGTYNEQFF
>TRBJ1-2|TRBV7-2|13|medium-sized
CASSFVSNYGYTF
>TRBJ2-7|TRBV12-3/TRBV12-4|15|many
CASSHRQGKRYEQYF
>TRBJ2-7|TRBV25-1|13|NA
CASRGLAGGGQYF
>TRBJ1-4|TRBV20-1|12|many
CSGRGAYEKLFF
>TRBJ1-4|TRBV6-1|13|medium-sized
CASSERRNEKLFF
>TRBJ2-7|TRBV18|13|medium-sized
CASSRGAGYEQYF
>TRBJ1-6|TRBV2|12|NA
CASSTRVAPLHF
>TRBJ1-6|TRBV5-4|17|medium-sized
CASSLETGGVSNSPLHF
>TRBJ2-7|TRBV20-1|14|NA
CSARGRGHHYEQYF
>TRBJ1-5|TRBV7-2|15|medium-sized
CASSPYWGADQPQHF
>TRBJ2-7|TRBV5-1|14|NA
CASRPGHQAYEQYF
>TRBJ2-2|TRBV5-1|14|NA
CASSSQGEAGELFF
>TRBJ2-3|TRBV24-1|13|many
CATSPSAGDTQYF
>TRBJ1-1|TRBV18|14|medium-sized
CASSPRQGDPEAFF